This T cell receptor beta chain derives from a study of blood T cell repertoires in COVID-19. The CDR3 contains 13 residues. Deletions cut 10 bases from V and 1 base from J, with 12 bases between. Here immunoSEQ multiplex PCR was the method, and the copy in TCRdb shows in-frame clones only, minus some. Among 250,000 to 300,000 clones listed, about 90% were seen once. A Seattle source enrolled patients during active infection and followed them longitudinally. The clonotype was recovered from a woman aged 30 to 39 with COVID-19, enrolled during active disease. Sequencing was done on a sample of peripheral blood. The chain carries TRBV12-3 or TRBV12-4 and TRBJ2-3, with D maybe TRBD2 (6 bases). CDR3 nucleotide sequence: TGTGCCACCGAATGGGGGGGCACAGATACGCAGTATTTT. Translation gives CATEWGGTDTQYF.